Shown below are 32 T cell receptor beta chains from a single sample sequenced in a study of shared clonotypes between healthy human individuals. The repertoire was sequenced with immunoSEQ multiplex PCR; TCRdb's copy has only in-frame clones and lacks some. This sample has around 1,900,000 clones; about 94% occur once, and the top ten carry approximately 1.6%. CD45RO-negative CD8 cells positively selected for CCR7 made up the naive population, which excluded terminally differentiated effector memory CD45RA+ cells. The sample comprised naive CD8+ T cells from PBMCs. Receptors were obtained from a man aged 18 to 35 in good health. Some clones in this sample may be carry-over from other donors' samples.

This chain joins TRBV7-2 and TRBJ2-1, with D perhaps matching TRBD1 (6 bases). CDR1 is SGHTA, CDR2 FQGNSA, per germline. V was clipped by 2 bases and J by 6 bases, with 17 bases between them. This CDR3 comprises 16 residues. In DNA, the CDR3 is TGTGCCAGCAGCTTATCGACGGGCCTCAGGGGCAATGAGCAGTTCTTC. Amino acids: CASSLSTGLRGNEQFF.

This clone appeared once. The V and J genes are TRBV30 and TRBJ2-5; possible D gene TRBD2, 5 bases. Germline assignment: CDR1 GTSNPN and CDR2 SVGIG (reference sequence). V was pared by 0 bases and J by 1 base, with 9 bases between. The CDR3 is 14 residues long. In nucleotides, the CDR3 is TGTGCCTGGAGTGTACTCAGCGGCCAAGAGACCCAGTACTTC. This encodes CAWSVLSGQETQYF.

The DNA for the CDR3 is TGTGCCAGCAGCGTAGTAGGAGGGGGTGGATATGAGCAGTTCTTC. Its protein is CASSVVGGGGYEQFF. This sequence joins TRBV9 and TRBJ2-1; D possibly uses TRBD1 or TRBD2 (6 bases each). CDR1 and CDR2 (germline): SGDLS, YYNGEE. Trimming took off 0 bases at V and 8 bases at J, with 15 bases between the two ends. CDR3 length equals 15 residues.

This chain uses TRBV19 with TRBJ1-2; TRBD1 matches 8 bases. Germline V CDR1 and CDR2: LNHDA, SQIVND (reference sequence). V gave up 3 bases and J gave up 3 bases; unmatched junction bases: 3. The CDR3 totals 14 residues. The CDR3 coding sequence is TGTGCCAGTAGTATTGAACAGGGGGACTATGGCTACACCTTC. Translated: CASSIEQGDYGYTF.

V usage is TRBV10-1 and J usage is TRBJ2-7; D is tentatively TRBD1 or TRBD2 (6 bases each). Trimming took 3 bases from V and 5 from J, leaving 11 bases between them. CDR3 length: 13 amino acids. The V gene's germline CDR1 is WNHNN and CDR2 SYGVQD (reference sequence). The CDR3 protein is CASSELRGDEQYF. The CDR3 DNA is TGCGCCAGCAGTGAATTGAGGGGGGACGAGCAGTACTTC.

The chain combines TRBV27 with TRBJ1-2, with unresolved D. Deletions cut 3 bases from V and 4 bases from J, with 9 bases between. CDR1 MNHEY and CDR2 SMNVEV come from the germline V gene (reference sequence). The CDR3 is made up of 13 amino acids. This CDR3 reads CASSFTALYGYTF. Here the CDR3 DNA reads TGTGCCAGCAGTTTTACAGCTCTCTATGGCTACACCTTC.

The chain uses TRBV11-2 and TRBJ2-7, with TRBD2 matching 9 bases. This CDR3 has 17 residues. J gave up 4 bases and V 4 bases, and 14 bases lay outside the gene matches. Per germline, CDR1 SGHAT and CDR2 FQNNGV. The CDR3 sequence: CASSSTGRGLAMYEQYF. The CDR3 nucleotides read TGTGCCAGCAGCTCAACCGGGAGGGGACTAGCTATGTACGAGCAGTACTTC.

The chain has TRBV27 and TRBJ2-3; D is perhaps TRBD2 (5 bases). Germline V gene lookup returns CDR1 MNHEY and CDR2 SMNVEV (reference sequence). V was pared by 1 base and J by 0 bases, with 17 bases between. This CDR3 contains 18 residues. The CDR3 DNA reads TGTGCCAGCAGTTTATTAAGCGACCATAGGACTAGCACAGATACGCAGTATTTT. Its translation is CASSLLSDHRTSTDTQYF.

V and J are TRBV28 and TRBJ2-7; TRBD2 agrees at 7 bases. The CDR3 has 15 residues. V shed 6 bases and J 2 bases; nucleotides not matched to a gene: 10. Looked up from germline, CDR1 is MDHEN and CDR2 is SYDVKM. CDR3 protein: CASSPLATLTYEQYF. The DNA for the CDR3 is TGTGCCAGCAGCCCACTAGCGACCCTTACCTACGAGCAGTACTTC.

The chain joins TRBV29-1 to TRBJ1-2; 9 bases match TRBD1. The CDR3 totals 13 residues. Germline lookup yields CDR1 SQVTM and CDR2 ANQGSEA. V shed 5 bases and J 4 bases; nucleotides not matched to a gene: 5. This CDR3 is CSVKQGASYGYTF. CDR3 bases: TGCAGCGTTAAACAGGGGGCTAGCTATGGCTACACCTTC.

The chain is built from TRBV4-1 and TRBJ1-1, with D unclear. CDR1 is MGHRA, CDR2 YSYEKL, per germline. V lost 1 base and J lost 8, with 11 bases in between. The CDR3 consists of 13 residues. The CDR3 coding sequence is TGCGCCAGCAGCCAAGTTACAATGCCAGAAGCTTTCTTT. It specifies CASSQVTMPEAFF.

This clone was seen a handful of times. Other DNA sequences in this sample translate to the same CDR3. V gene TRBV9 combines with J gene TRBJ2-1, with D unclear. The CDR3 loop spans 11 amino acids. The germline V gene encodes CDR1 SGDLS and CDR2 YYNGEE. V lost 3 bases, J lost 5 bases, and 3 bases lay in between. The CDR3 reads CASSANNEQFF. CDR3 DNA sequence: TGTGCCAGCAGCGCAAACAATGAGCAGTTCTTC.

This rearrangement joins TRBV27 to TRBJ2-2; 7 bases align to TRBD1. The CDR3 totals 17 residues. Germline V CDR1 and CDR2: MNHEY, SMNVEV (reference sequence). Trimming cost V 0 bases and J 4 bases; bases outside gene matches: 8. CDR3 DNA sequence: TGTGCCAGCAGTTTATCTTCCGGGACAGTTTTCACCGGGGAGCTGTTTTTT. It is translated as CASSLSSGTVFTGELFF.

The chain joins TRBV27 to TRBJ2-7, with unresolved D. The CDR3 length is 17 residues. In germline, CDR1 is MNHEY, CDR2 SMNVEV (reference sequence). Trimming left V 4 bases short and J 3 bases short, with 22 bases between. The CDR3 here is CASSSLSLPSLNYEQYF. CDR3 coding DNA: TGTGCCAGCAGTTCCCTCTCCCTCCCGTCCCTTAACTACGAGCAGTACTTC.

The chain combines TRBV27 with TRBJ2-3; TRBD2 matches 7 bases. This CDR3 region has 17 residues. V lost 2 bases, J lost 3 bases, and 11 bases stayed unmatched. Germline CDR1 reads MNHEY; CDR2 reads SMNVEV (reference sequence). CDR3 sequence reads: CASSLNFGGSSTDTQYF. The CDR3 DNA follows: TGTGCCAGCAGTTTAAACTTCGGCGGGAGCTCAACAGATACGCAGTATTTT.

The chain combines TRBV6-5 with TRBJ2-1; 9 nucleotides align to TRBD1. The V gene end was trimmed by 2 bases and the J gene end by 8 bases; junction bases not matched to a gene: 10. The CDR3 is made up of 16 amino acids. From germline, CDR1 is MNHEY and CDR2 SVGAGI. Here the CDR3 DNA reads TGTGCCAGCAGTTACGGAACAGGGGGCTTAGGTGATGAGCAGTTCTTC. This gives the protein CASSYGTGGLGDEQFF.

The chain joins TRBV7-8 to TRBJ1-1, with 8 bases aligning to TRBD1. The J segment lost 5 bases and the V segment lost 1 base, leaving 18 bases of the junction unmatched. CDR1 is SGHVS, CDR2 FQNEAQ, per germline. The CDR3 contains 19 residues. The CDR3 DNA sequence: TGTGCCAGCAGCTTAGTCGTTCGACAGGGGTCGCGGGGGAGGACTGAAGCTTTCTTT. Its translation is CASSLVVRQGSRGRTEAFF.

CDR3 sequence: CALLFAGYQETQYF. CDR3 DNA: TGTGCCCTTCTATTTGCAGGCTACCAAGAGACCCAGTACTTC. The chain combines TRBV7-9 with TRBJ2-5; D ambiguous. Germline values: CDR1 SEHNR, CDR2 FQNEAQ (reference sequence). V lost 11 bases and J lost 0, with 16 bases in between. The CDR3 totals 14 residues.

The rearrangement links TRBV4-2 to TRBJ2-3; 16 positions agree with TRBD2. This CDR3 is 16 amino acids long. Germline loops: CDR1 LGHNA, CDR2 YNFKEQ. V lost 5 bases and J lost 5; bases outside the gene matches: 4. The CDR3 sequence is CASSTGTSGRGDTQYF. The DNA of the CDR3 is TGTGCCAGCAGCACCGGGACTAGCGGGAGGGGAGATACGCAGTATTTT.

The rearrangement uses TRBV11-2 and TRBJ2-1; TRBD1 aligns across 8 bases. Germline assignment: CDR1 SGHAT and CDR2 FQNNGV. V lost 5 bases to trimming and J lost 8 bases; unmatched junction nucleotides: 8. The length of the CDR3 is 14 residues. CDR3 DNA: TGTGCCAGCAGCGGCCGGGACAGGTACTATGAGCAGTTCTTC. Translated: CASSGRDRYYEQFF.

The chain has TRBV15 and TRBJ2-3; 7 positions agree with TRBD2. Germline trimming cut 0 bases from V and 4 bases from J; bases unmatched to any gene: 7. Germline-derived CDR1 and CDR2 are LNHNV and YYDKDF (reference sequence). There are 16 residues in the CDR3. The CDR3 region has the DNA TGTGCCACCAGCAGAGAGGGGACGGGAGGACCAGATACGCAGTATTTT. This gives the protein CATSREGTGGPDTQYF.

In DNA, the CDR3 is TGTGCCAGCAGATTAGCGGGACTAGCGGATCACAATGAGCAGTTCTTC. Its translation: CASRLAGLADHNEQFF. This chain uses TRBV5-4 with TRBJ2-1, with 11 nucleotides matching TRBD2. The germline V gene encodes CDR1 SGHNT and CDR2 YYREEE (reference sequence). The CDR3 extends over 16 amino acids. V shed 5 bases and J 5 bases; nucleotides not matched to a gene: 9.

This chain uses TRBV9 with TRBJ2-1; the match to TRBD2 covers 11 bases. With V trimmed by 5 bases and J by 5 bases, 3 bases remained unmatched. This CDR3 has 14 amino acids. Germline CDR1 and CDR2: SGDLS and YYNGEE. The CDR3 region is CASRKTSGDNEQFF. The CDR3 nucleotides read TGTGCCAGCAGGAAGACTAGCGGGGACAATGAGCAGTTCTTC. The full variable domain, completed using reference TRBV9 and TRBJ2-1, is DSGVTQTPKHLITATGQRVTLRCSPRSGDLSVYWYQQSLDQGLQFLIQYYNGEERAKGNILERFSAQQFPDLHSELNLSSLELGDSALYFCASRKTSGDNEQFFGPGTRLTVL.

This chain joins TRBV30 and TRBJ1-6; no clear D. Germline values: CDR1 GTSNPN, CDR2 SVGIG (reference sequence). Trimming stripped 0 bases from V and 7 bases from J, with 4 bases between. The CDR3 totals 12 residues. The CDR3 sequence is CAWSVSNSPLHF. CDR3 DNA sequence: TGTGCCTGGAGTGTAAGCAATTCACCCCTCCACTTT.

The table lists this clone with a count of one. The rearrangement joins TRBV27 to TRBJ1-2, with 8 bases identical to TRBD1. The germline CDR1 and CDR2 sequences are MNHEY and SMNVEV (reference sequence). V trimming: 6 bases; J trimming: 5 bases; junction bases outside the gene matches: 11. CDR3 size: 15 residues. The CDR3: CASSLRTGGMYGYTF. The DNA of the CDR3 is TGTGCCAGCAGCCTCAGAACAGGGGGGATGTATGGCTACACCTTC.

The chain links TRBV27 to TRBJ2-1; TRBD2 matches 7 bases. The CDR3 contains 15 residues. Per germline, CDR1 MNHEY and CDR2 SMNVEV (reference sequence). Germline trimming cut 1 base from V and 4 bases from J; bases unmatched to any gene: 4. The CDR3 spells CASSLFAGAYNEQFF. The CDR3 DNA reads as TGTGCCAGCAGTTTATTCGCGGGAGCTTACAATGAGCAGTTCTTC.

V usage is TRBV7-9 and J usage is TRBJ2-1, with D unclear. This CDR3 has 16 amino acids. The V gene's germline CDR1 is SEHNR and CDR2 FQNEAQ (reference sequence). Between the trimmed V and J ends, which lost 5 bases and 2 bases, there was a span of 16 bases. CDR3 nucleotide sequence: TGTGCCAGCAGCACGGCGGTTGGCGGTACCTACAATGAGCAGTTCTTC. It codes for CASSTAVGGTYNEQFF.

The CDR3 sequence is CASRKGGLGVSYEQYF. DNA of the CDR3: TGTGCCAGCCGAAAAGGGGGACTGGGGGTTTCCTACGAGCAGTACTTC. V gene TRBV27 combines with J gene TRBJ2-7, with D perhaps assigned TRBD1 or TRBD2 (6 bases each). CDR1 and CDR2 (germline): MNHEY, SMNVEV (reference sequence). V lost 8 bases, J lost 1 base, and 21 bases lay in between. The CDR3 is made up of 16 amino acids.

This clone was observed a single time. DNA for the CDR3: TGTGCCAGCAGCGAGGGGGACGGACGCGCCTATGGCTACACCTTC. As protein: CASSEGDGRAYGYTF. This chain connects TRBV9 to TRBJ1-2; TRBD1 is a possible D gene (6 bases). Germline V CDR1 and CDR2: SGDLS, YYNGEE. V lost 3 bases, J lost 4 bases, and 16 bases lay in between. The CDR3 spans 15 residues.

The chain joins TRBV7-8 to TRBJ2-1, with 7 nucleotides matching TRBD1. The CDR3 consists of 17 residues. Germline V gene data show CDR1 as SGHVS and CDR2 as FQNEAQ. The J segment lost 4 bases and the V segment lost 5 bases, leaving 14 bases of the junction unmatched. Here the CDR3 reads CASSTRGRGPSYNEQFF. CDR3 in DNA: TGTGCCAGCAGCACAAGGGGGCGAGGGCCGAGTTACAATGAGCAGTTCTTC.

This chain uses TRBV19 with TRBJ2-7; TRBD2 matches 7 bases. Germline trimming cut 6 bases from V and 0 bases from J; bases unmatched to any gene: 11. Germline V gives CDR1 LNHDA, CDR2 SQIVND (reference sequence). The CDR3 runs to 16 residues. CDR3: CASRPYEGRVSYEQYF. The CDR3 DNA is TGTGCCAGTAGGCCTTATGAGGGGAGGGTCTCCTACGAGCAGTACTTC.

The chain couples TRBV19 to TRBJ1-1, with 7 bases identical to TRBD1. V lost 4 bases, J lost 8 bases, and 10 bases stayed unmatched. Germline V gene data show CDR1 as LNHDA and CDR2 as SQIVND (reference sequence). This CDR3 is 14 amino acids long. CDR3 nucleotides: TGTGCCAGTAGTAAGAGGGGACAGCCAGCAGAAGCTTTCTTT. Translation gives CASSKRGQPAEAFF.